A selection of T cell receptor beta chains follows, all from one sample in a study of vaccination and CD4 T cells after COVID-19. No antigen has been identified for these receptors. TCRdb reanalysed the PCR reads using MiXCR and keeps one entry per CDR3 protein. The data contain under 9,000 distinct CDR3 sequences, 40% to 55% of them singletons. What was sequenced was CD4+ T cells from blood, cultured in vitro. These receptor sequences come from a human donor who had recovered from COVID-19. The CDR3 runs from the conserved cysteine through the conserved F or W. The order of the fields is CDR3 protein, CDR3 DNA, D gene, J gene, V gene, clone size. A D gene is named only where the DNA matches it firmly. Size is stated for part of the rows, as once, few or many counts, or as a class when the clone is expanded.

CDR3: CASSVNRDFSEAFF
DNA: TGTGCCAGCAGCGTCAACAGGGATTTCTCCGAAGCTTTCTTT
D: .
J: TRBJ1-1
V: TRBV11-2
size: .

CDR3: CASSEAPGGETQYF
DNA: TGTGCCAGCAGTGAAGCGCCGGGGGGAGAGACCCAGTACTTC
D: TRBD2
J: TRBJ2-5
V: TRBV2
size: .

CDR3: CATRQGFGYTF
DNA: TGTGCCACCCGACAGGGTTTTGGCTACACCTTC
D: TRBD1
J: TRBJ1-2
V: TRBV6-1
size: few

CDR3: CASARGAGSTDTQYF
DNA: TGTGCCAGCGCAAGGGGGGCTGGGAGCACAGATACGCAGTATTTT
D: .
J: TRBJ2-3
V: TRBV11-1
size: .

CDR3: CSARVRDRGYEQYF
DNA: TGCAGTGCTAGAGTGAGGGACAGGGGTTACGAGCAGTACTTC
D: TRBD1
J: TRBJ2-7
V: TRBV20-1
size: .

CDR3: CATSLRDRDHYEQYF
DNA: TGTGCCACCTCCCTCCGGGACAGGGACCACTACGAGCAGTACTTC
D: TRBD1
J: TRBJ2-7
V: TRBV6-1
size: .

CDR3: CSARLAENTGELFF
DNA: TGCAGTGCCCGACTAGCGGAGAACACCGGGGAGCTGTTTTTT
D: TRBD2
J: TRBJ2-2
V: TRBV20-1
size: few

CDR3: CASSLRLAVTHSYEQYF
DNA: TGTGCCAGCAGCTTGCGGCTAGCGGTCACGCACTCCTACGAGCAGTACTTC
D: TRBD2
J: TRBJ2-7
V: TRBV5-4
size: .

CDR3: CASSYKGLSGNTIYF
DNA: TGCGCCAGCAGTTACAAGGGCCTCTCTGGAAACACCATATATTTT
D: .
J: TRBJ1-3
V: TRBV4-3
size: .

CDR3: CASSSRQLRGHGYTF
DNA: TGTGCCAGCAGCTCGAGACAGCTTCGAGGCCATGGCTACACCTTC
D: .
J: TRBJ1-2
V: TRBV11-2
size: few

CDR3: CSAKTSGAQETQYF
DNA: TGCAGTGCTAAGACTAGCGGAGCCCAAGAGACCCAGTACTTC
D: TRBD2
J: TRBJ2-5
V: TRBV20-1
size: few

CDR3: CASSRDTVETQYF
DNA: TGTGCCAGCAGCCGGGACACTGTGGAGACCCAGTACTTC
D: .
J: TRBJ2-5
V: TRBV5-4
size: few

CDR3: CARPEKGSPTEAFF
DNA: TGTGCCCGACCCGAAAAGGGATCGCCCACTGAAGCTTTCTTT
D: .
J: TRBJ1-1
V: TRBV19
size: .

CDR3: CASSIPGTVYGYTF
DNA: TGTGCCAGTAGTATACCCGGGACAGTATATGGCTACACCTTC
D: TRBD1
J: TRBJ1-2
V: TRBV19
size: .

CDR3: CASSKGQRTEAFF
DNA: TGTGCCAGCAGTAAGGGACAGCGCACTGAAGCTTTCTTT
D: TRBD1
J: TRBJ1-1
V: TRBV2
size: .

CDR3: CASSLEYNEQYF
DNA: TGTGCCAGCAGCTTAGAGTATAACGAGCAGTACTTC
D: .
J: TRBJ2-7
V: TRBV7-2
size: few

CDR3: CASSQGLAGGTETQYF
DNA: TGCGCCAGCAGCCAAGGGCTAGCGGGAGGTACGGAGACCCAGTACTTC
D: TRBD2
J: TRBJ2-5
V: TRBV4-1
size: .